This T cell receptor (beta chain) was captured in a study of blood T cells in healthy people across ages. Study-level results: As naive T cell percentage varied, TCR beta diversity correlated strongly with it.

In the case of this clonotype: As yet, its antigen is unknown.

PCR was performed a second time for about 7 to 11 cycles using a sample-barcoded 5' primer and a J-beta primer mix. Each of the cDNA molecules was tagged by a template-switch adaptor with 12 random nucleotides. Each single sample gave us at least 3 million CDR3-containing paired-end reads. Via MiXCR, TCRdb re-called the 5' RACE reads, giving one row per CDR3 protein. The table shows around 600,000 distinct CDR3 sequences, with about 45% occurring only once. The CDR3 length is 17 residues. V dropped 3 bases and J dropped 2; count of bases not matched to a gene: 11. Germline lookup yields CDR1 SQVTM and CDR2 ANQGSEA.

The clonotype comes from a man at least 80 years old in good health. This sequence joins TRBV29-1 and TRBJ2-3; 10 bases line up with TRBD2. Sequencing was carried out using blood. In DNA form, the CDR3 reads TGCAGCGTTGAGCGCCTAGCGGGAGCGGGGGCCACAGATACGCAGTATTTT. Protein product: CSVERLAGAGATDTQYF.